One sample yielded the 28 T cell receptor beta chains listed below, sequenced in a study of blood T cells in healthy people across ages. A J-beta primer mix and a sample-barcoded 5' primer were used in a second PCR of about 7 to 12 cycles. MiXCR was run by TCRdb on the 5' RACE reads, yielding one entry per CDR3 protein. The data hold around 2 million distinct CDR3 sequences, with about 39% observed a single time. Sample: blood. The origin of the receptors is a human donor in good health.

This clonotype was counted a few times. The chain recombines TRBV4-1 with TRBJ2-3, with D perhaps matching TRBD1 (6 bases). The germline V and J ends were trimmed by 4 bases and 4 bases, with 12 bases remaining between them. The germline V gene has CDR1 MGHRA and CDR2 YSYEKL. The CDR3 consists of 14 residues. The CDR3, as DNA: TGCGCCAGCAGCCTTTCGGACAGTTCAGATACGCAGTATTTT. This sequence encodes CASSLSDSSDTQYF.

In its sample, this clonotype was seen a few times. This chain connects TRBV29-1 to TRBJ1-1; D is ambiguous. This CDR3 region has 11 residues. The V gene lost 2 bases and the J gene lost 3 bases, with 4 bases spanning the gap. Germline V gene lookup returns CDR1 SQVTM and CDR2 ANQGSEA. The CDR3 coding sequence is TGCAGCGTTGAAATGGACACTGAAGCTTTCTTT. Its translation is CSVEMDTEAFF.

This sequence joins TRBV11-2 and TRBJ1-4; 8 nucleotides line up with TRBD1. J lost 3 bases, V lost 0 bases, and 3 bases had no gene match. Germline CDR1 is SGHAT and CDR2 is FQNNGV. The CDR3 has 16 residues. The CDR3 DNA is TGTGCCAGCAGCTTAGACAACAGGGGGGCTAATGAAAAACTGTTTTTT. Encoded protein: CASSLDNRGANEKLFF. Complete variable domain (other parts from reference TRBV11-2 and TRBJ1-4): EAGVAQSPRYKIIEKRQSVAFWCNPISGHATLYWYQQILGQGPKLLIQFQNNGVVDDSQLPKDRFSAERLKGVDSTLKIQPAKLEDSAVYLCASSLDNRGANEKLFFGSGTQLSVL.

This clonotype was recorded a few times. This chain uses TRBV6-2 or TRBV6-3 with TRBJ2-7; the match to TRBD2 covers 8 bases. Germline CDR1 and CDR2: MNHEY and SVGEGT. The CDR3 spans 17 residues. Trimming removed 0 bases from V and 3 bases from J; junction bases left unmatched: 10. CDR3: CASSYSSSSGGGYEQYF. Here the CDR3 DNA reads TGTGCCAGCAGTTACTCGAGTAGCAGCGGGGGTGGCTACGAGCAGTACTTC.

The rearrangement uses TRBV7-8 and TRBJ2-3, with no clear D. Germline-derived CDR1 and CDR2 are SGHVS and FQNEAQ. The CDR3 is 16 residues long. V lost 4 bases and J lost 2, with 16 bases in between. Here the CDR3 reads CASSSDYQEFTDTQYF. As DNA, the CDR3 is TGTGCCAGCAGCTCGGATTACCAGGAGTTCACAGATACGCAGTATTTT.

This chain uses TRBV7-2 with TRBJ2-1; D not resolved. There are 15 residues in the CDR3. The germline CDR1 and CDR2 sequences are SGHTA and FQGNSA. V lost 1 base to trimming and J lost 10 bases, with 17 bases between them. CDR3 amino acids: CASSLVPDRFSEQFF. CDR3 in DNA: TGTGCCAGCAGCTTAGTACCAGACCGATTTTCGGAGCAGTTCTTC. The full variable domain, rest sourced from reference TRBV7-2 and TRBJ2-1, is GAGVSQSPSNKVTEKGKDVELRCDPISGHTALYWYRQSLGQGLEFLIYFQGNSAPDKSGLPSDRFSAERTGGSVSTLTIQRTQQEDSAVYLCASSLVPDRFSEQFFGPGTRLTVL.

The J gene is TRBJ1-2, the V gene TRBV7-2, with 11 bases aligning to TRBD1. The CDR3 covers 15 residues. With V trimmed by 4 bases and J by 8 bases, 9 bases remained unmatched. Germline V gene sequence: CDR1 SGHTA, CDR2 FQGNSA. The CDR3 region has the DNA TGTGCCAGCAGCTCTTTCGGACAGGGGGCTTGGGGCTACACCTTC. Amino acids: CASSSFGQGAWGYTF.

The gene calls are TRBV2 and TRBJ2-7, with D tentatively TRBD1 (6 bases). Trimming removed 5 bases from V and 4 bases from J, with 21 bases in between. Per the germline V gene, CDR1 is SNHLY and CDR2 is FYNNEI. This CDR3 comprises 16 residues. CDR3 DNA sequence: TGTGCCAGCAGTCCCCTCCGGGACAAAATTAATTACGAGCAGTACTTC. It translates to CASSPLRDKINYEQYF.

The chain employs TRBV10-3 and TRBJ1-5; D is perhaps TRBD1 (6 bases). The germline V gene has CDR1 ENHRY and CDR2 SYGVKD. Trimming pared 10 bases from V and 0 bases from J, leaving 16 bases between. This CDR3 spans 15 amino acids. The CDR3 protein is CATDLQGNSNQPQHF. The CDR3 DNA reads TGTGCCACCGACCTACAGGGTAATAGCAATCAGCCCCAGCATTTT.

V and J are TRBV10-3 and TRBJ2-7, with 9 bases identical to TRBD1. CDR1 is ENHRY and CDR2 is SYGVKD in the germline V gene. The CDR3 runs 12 residues. Germline trimming cut 2 bases from V and 12 bases from J; bases unmatched to any gene: 5. The CDR3 spells CAISEGTGLPYF. In DNA form, the CDR3 reads TGTGCCATCAGTGAGGGGACAGGGCTCCCGTACTTC.

Of note for this clonotype: Mismatch with germline at one junction end may stem from a read error. This chain uses TRBV4-2 with TRBJ2-1; no reliable D call. CDR3 length: 11 amino acids. Germline V gene data show CDR1 as LGHNA and CDR2 as YNFKEQ. The CDR3 DNA reads as TGTACCAGCAGCCAAGGGTATGAGCAGTTCTTC. Protein sequence: CTSSQGYEQFF.

With regard to this clonotype: This may be a read error: a much more frequent sequence differs by one nucleotide. This chain joins TRBV12-3 or TRBV12-4 and TRBJ2-3; weak D call: TRBD2 (6 bases). The CDR3 is 16 amino acids. The V gene lost 6 bases and the J gene lost 4 bases, with 20 bases spanning the gap. The CDR3 protein is CASRLAGLARADTQYF. The DNA of the CDR3 is TGTGCCAGCAGGCTTGCGGGGCTAGCACGCGCAGATACGCAGTATTTT.

Regarding this clonotype: A much larger clone differs from this one at a single base, so this may be a read error. The chain uses TRBV5-6 and TRBJ2-1, with D perhaps matching TRBD2 (6 bases). Germline-derived CDR1 and CDR2 are SGHDT and YYEEEE. Trimming stripped 4 bases from V and 3 bases from J, with 11 bases between. The CDR3 has 14 residues. CDR3 DNA: TGTGCCAGCAGCCAGGGACTTTTCTACAATGAGCAGTTCTTC. It specifies CASSQGLFYNEQFF.

This clonotype was picked up many times. The CDR3 spells CASSLFGGDDYGYTF. The CDR3 DNA follows: TGCGCCAGCAGCTTGTTTGGAGGGGATGACTATGGCTACACCTTC. The V and J genes are TRBV5-1 and TRBJ1-2, with D perhaps TRBD1 (5 bases). The germline V gene has CDR1 SGHRS and CDR2 YFSETQ. The CDR3 is made up of 15 amino acids. Trimming removed 1 base from V and 3 bases from J, with 13 bases in between. Combining the CDR3 with reference TRBV5-1 and TRBJ1-2 gives the whole variable domain KAGVTQTPRYLIKTRGQQVTLSCSPISGHRSVSWYQQTPGQGLQFLFEYFSETQRNKGNFPGRFSGRQFSNSRSEMNVSTLELGDSALYLCASSLFGGDDYGYTFGSGTRLTVV.

This clonotype was seen a handful of times. This rearrangement joins TRBV9 to TRBJ2-1, with TRBD2 as a possible D gene (7 bases). V was clipped by 4 bases and J by 7 bases, with 18 bases between them. From germline, CDR1 is SGDLS and CDR2 YYNGEE. This CDR3 region has 15 residues. The CDR3 loop reads CASSISGGPGNEQFF. DNA of the CDR3: TGTGCCAGCAGCATTTCCGGGGGGCCGGGGAATGAGCAGTTCTTC.

This clonotype was seen only a few times. The CDR3 bases are TGTGCCAGCATCAACTTAGGGATCCAGCATTTT. This gives the protein CASINLGIQHF. The rearrangement uses TRBV6-5 and TRBJ1-5; unclear D gene. Trimming shortened V by 7 bases and J by 12 bases, and 13 bases separated the two germline ends. The CDR3 loop spans 11 amino acids. Germline V gene data show CDR1 as MNHEY and CDR2 as SVGAGI.

The chain employs TRBV12-5 and TRBJ2-3, with TRBD2 matching over 7 bases. The CDR3 spans 13 residues. CDR1 is LGHNT and CDR2 is FRNRAP in the germline V gene. After removal of 4 bases from V and 14 bases from J, the junction contained 12 bases not matched to a gene. The CDR3: CASGSGGGGEWYF. The CDR3 DNA reads TGTGCTAGTGGTTCGGGAGGTGGAGGGGAGTGGTATTTT.

This clonotype was observed at least ten times. V gene TRBV29-1 combines with J gene TRBJ2-7; D is uncertain. CDR1 SQVTM and CDR2 ANQGSEA come from the germline V gene. V lost 1 base, J lost 5 bases, and 9 bases lay in between. There are 12 residues in the CDR3. This CDR3 is CSVEVYGDEQYF. Here the CDR3 DNA reads TGCAGCGTTGAAGTTTACGGTGACGAGCAGTACTTC.

V gene TRBV4-1 combines with J gene TRBJ1-6, with 9 bases lining up with TRBD1. V gave up 2 bases and J gave up 10 bases; unmatched junction bases: 6. Germline-derived CDR1 and CDR2 are MGHRA and YSYEKL. There are 15 residues in the CDR3. CDR3 in DNA: TGCGCCAGCAGCCAACCGGACAGGGGTGCCTCACCCCTCCACTTT. Residues: CASSQPDRGASPLHF.

CDR3 loop: CSAIPRGNEQYF. The CDR3 coding sequence is TGCAGTGCCATCCCCCGGGGAAACGAGCAGTACTTC. This rearrangement joins TRBV20-1 to TRBJ2-7; TRBD2 might be the D (5 bases). CDR1 is DFQATT, CDR2 SNEGSKA, per germline (reference sequence). CDR3 length: 12 amino acids. V gave up 6 bases and J gave up 5 bases, with 14 bases separating them.

The table lists this clonotype with a few counts. This chain links TRBV29-1 with TRBJ2-1, with 7 bases that match TRBD2. Germline trimming cut 4 bases from V and 5 bases from J; bases unmatched to any gene: 5. This CDR3 comprises 13 residues. Looked up from germline, CDR1 is SQVTM and CDR2 is ANQGSEA. This chain's CDR3 is CSVVPGGNNEQFF. The CDR3 bases are TGCAGCGTTGTCCCGGGGGGTAACAATGAGCAGTTCTTC.

This clonotype has a handful of counts. The gene calls are TRBV10-3 and TRBJ2-3; D gene ambiguous. Trimming shortened V by 3 bases and J by 4 bases, and 14 bases separated the two germline ends. The germline CDR1 and CDR2 sequences are ENHRY and SYGVKD. This CDR3 contains 15 residues. CDR3 amino acids: CAISERIVNPDTQYF. Written as DNA, the CDR3 is TGTGCCATCAGTGAACGGATAGTGAACCCAGATACGCAGTATTTT.

This clonotype was recorded at least ten times. The gene calls are TRBV6-2 or TRBV6-3 and TRBJ2-7; 11 bases are shared with TRBD2. CDR1 is MNHEY and CDR2 is SVGEGT in the germline V gene. CDR3 length equals 14 residues. Germline trimming cut 6 bases from V and 1 base from J; bases unmatched to any gene: 2. The DNA for the CDR3 is TGTGCCAGCAGAACTAGCGGGGGATCCTACGAGCAGTACTTC. Amino acid sequence: CASRTSGGSYEQYF.

The CDR3 region has the DNA TGTGCCAGTACCCCAACTGGGGGGCGTCTTAACTATGGCTACACCTTC. Translated: CASTPTGGRLNYGYTF. The J gene is TRBJ1-2, the V gene TRBV19; weak D call: TRBD1 (6 bases). The V end was cut by 7 bases, the J end by 1 base, with 19 bases between. CDR1 is LNHDA and CDR2 is SQIVND in the germline V gene (reference sequence). The CDR3 extends over 16 amino acids. The whole variable domain, remainder taken from reference TRBV19 and TRBJ1-2, is DGGITQSPKYLFRKEGQNVTLSCEQNLNHDAMYWYRQDPGQGLRLIYYSQIVNDFQKGDIAEGYSVSREKKESFPLTVTSAQKNPTAFYLCASTPTGGRLNYGYTFGSGTRLTVV.

This clonotype was found once. The genes are TRBV5-1 and TRBJ1-1; 7 positions match TRBD1. Germline assignment: CDR1 SGHRS and CDR2 YFSETQ. The CDR3 totals 16 residues. V shed 0 bases, J shed 9 bases, and the junction held 14 bases outside the gene matches. The CDR3 spells CASSLALTTGITQAFF. CDR3 coding DNA: TGCGCCAGCAGCTTGGCCCTTACGACAGGGATTACCCAAGCTTTCTTT.

CDR3 coding DNA: TGTGCCAGCCCACTCAATCGACAGGGGTCGAACACTGAAGCTTTCTTT. This encodes CASPLNRQGSNTEAFF. This rearrangement joins TRBV18 to TRBJ1-1; the match to TRBD1 covers 8 bases. V shed 8 bases and J 1 base; nucleotides not matched to a gene: 12. The CDR3 runs to 16 residues. CDR1 KGHSH and CDR2 LQKENI come from the germline V gene.

V usage is TRBV5-4 and J usage is TRBJ1-5, with D unclear. CDR1 and CDR2 (germline): SGHNT, YYREEE (reference sequence). The CDR3 spans 13 residues. Between the trimmed V and J ends, which lost 9 bases and 2 bases, there was a span of 12 bases. CDR3 sequence: CAIRGRGNQPQHF. The CDR3 DNA reads as TGTGCCATCCGAGGTAGGGGCAATCAGCCCCAGCATTTT.

This clonotype has only a few counts. V and J are TRBV4-1 and TRBJ1-2; D remains ambiguous. V lost 1 base to trimming and J lost 5 bases, with 14 bases between them. The CDR3 contains 15 residues. The V gene's germline CDR1 is MGHRA and CDR2 YSYEKL. The CDR3 bases are TGCGCCAGCAGCCAAGTCGACGGGAGTTTTTATGGCTACACCTTC. Its translation: CASSQVDGSFYGYTF.